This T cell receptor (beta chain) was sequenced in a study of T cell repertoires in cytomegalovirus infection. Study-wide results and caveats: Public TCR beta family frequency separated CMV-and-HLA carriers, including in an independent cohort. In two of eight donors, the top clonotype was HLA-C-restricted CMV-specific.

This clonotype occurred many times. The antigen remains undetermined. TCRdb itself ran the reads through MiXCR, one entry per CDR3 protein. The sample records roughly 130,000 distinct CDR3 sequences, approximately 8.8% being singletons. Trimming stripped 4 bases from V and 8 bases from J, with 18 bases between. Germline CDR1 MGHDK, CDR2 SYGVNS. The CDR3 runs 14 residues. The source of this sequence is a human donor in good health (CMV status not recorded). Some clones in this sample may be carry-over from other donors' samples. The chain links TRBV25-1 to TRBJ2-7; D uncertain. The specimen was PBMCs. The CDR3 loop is CASSAVPSPTKQYF. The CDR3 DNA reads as TGTGCCAGCAGTGCGGTACCGAGCCCTACCAAGCAGTACTTC.